This TCR beta chain derives from a study of blood T cell repertoires in COVID-19. On the study more broadly: From the United States, Italy and Spain came samples of acute and convalescent COVID-19.

Source study methods: Amplification of reference gene primers was used by the study to estimate nucleated cell counts. Measured with immunoSEQ multiplex PCR; TCRdb has only the in-frame clones, and not every one. The V and J calls and the clone size are those of that table, but D and trimming were determined from the DNA. The sample has roughly 410,000 clones, about nine tenths seen once. V shed 2 bases and J 0 bases; nucleotides not matched to a gene: 11. Germline lookup yields CDR1 MRHNA and CDR2 SNTAGT. The CDR3 totals 18 residues. This sequence joins TRBV6-4 and TRBJ1-2; 8 nucleotides match TRBD1. The sample consisted of peripheral blood. This clonotype originated in a woman aged 40 to 50 with COVID-19, enrolled during active disease. DNA for the CDR3: TGTGCCAGCAGTGACGGGTCGGGACAGGCTCACACTAACTATGGCTACACCTTC. Its translation: CASSDGSGQAHTNYGYTF.